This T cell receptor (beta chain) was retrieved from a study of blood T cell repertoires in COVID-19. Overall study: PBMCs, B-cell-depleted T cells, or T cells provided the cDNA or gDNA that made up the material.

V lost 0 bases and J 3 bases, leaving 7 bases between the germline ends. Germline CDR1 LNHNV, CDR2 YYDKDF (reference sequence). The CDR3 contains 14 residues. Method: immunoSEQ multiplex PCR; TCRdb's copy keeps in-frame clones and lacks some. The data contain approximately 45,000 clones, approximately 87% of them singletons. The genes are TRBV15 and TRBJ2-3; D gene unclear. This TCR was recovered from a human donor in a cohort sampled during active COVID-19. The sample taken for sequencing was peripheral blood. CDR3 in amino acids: CATSREVRTDTQYF. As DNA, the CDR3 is TGTGCCACCAGCAGAGAAGTGCGGACAGATACGCAGTATTTT.